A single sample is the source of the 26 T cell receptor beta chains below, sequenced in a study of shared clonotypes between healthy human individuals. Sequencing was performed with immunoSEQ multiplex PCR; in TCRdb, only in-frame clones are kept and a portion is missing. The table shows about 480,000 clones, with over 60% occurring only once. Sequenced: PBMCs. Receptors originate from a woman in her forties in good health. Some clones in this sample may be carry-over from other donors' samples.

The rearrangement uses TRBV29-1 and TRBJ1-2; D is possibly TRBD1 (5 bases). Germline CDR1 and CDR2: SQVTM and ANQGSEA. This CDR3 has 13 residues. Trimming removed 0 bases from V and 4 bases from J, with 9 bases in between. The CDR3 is CSVEEQAGYGYTF. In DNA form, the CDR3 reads TGCAGCGTTGAAGAACAGGCAGGCTATGGCTACACCTTC.

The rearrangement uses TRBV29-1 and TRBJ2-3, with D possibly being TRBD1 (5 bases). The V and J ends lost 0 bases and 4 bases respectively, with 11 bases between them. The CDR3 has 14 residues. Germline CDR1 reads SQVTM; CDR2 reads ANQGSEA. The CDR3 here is CSVEEWGPPDTQYF. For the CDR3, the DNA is TGCAGCGTTGAAGAATGGGGCCCTCCAGATACGCAGTATTTT.

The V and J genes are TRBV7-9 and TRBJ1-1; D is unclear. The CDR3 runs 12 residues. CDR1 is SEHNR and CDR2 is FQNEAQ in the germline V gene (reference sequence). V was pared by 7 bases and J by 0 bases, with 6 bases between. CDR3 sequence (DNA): TGTGCCAGCACCCTGATGAACACTGAAGCTTTCTTT. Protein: CASTLMNTEAFF. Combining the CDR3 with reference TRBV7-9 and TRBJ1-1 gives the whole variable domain DTGVSQNPRHKITKRGQNVTFRCDPISEHNRLYWYRQTLGQGPEFLTYFQNEAQLEKSRLLSDRFSAERPKGSFSTLEIQRTEQGDSAMYLCASTLMNTEAFFGQGTRLTVV.

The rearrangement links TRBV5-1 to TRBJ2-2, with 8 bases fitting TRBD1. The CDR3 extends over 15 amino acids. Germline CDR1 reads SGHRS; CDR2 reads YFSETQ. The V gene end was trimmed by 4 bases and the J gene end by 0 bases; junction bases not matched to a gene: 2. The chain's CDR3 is CASSAGQANTGELFF. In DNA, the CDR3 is TGCGCCAGCAGCGCGGGACAGGCGAACACCGGGGAGCTGTTTTTT.

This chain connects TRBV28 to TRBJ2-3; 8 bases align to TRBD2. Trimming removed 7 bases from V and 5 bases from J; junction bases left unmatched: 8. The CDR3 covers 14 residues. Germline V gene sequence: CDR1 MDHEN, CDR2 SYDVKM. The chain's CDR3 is CASISGGPGDTQYF. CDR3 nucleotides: TGTGCCAGCATTTCGGGAGGGCCGGGAGATACGCAGTATTTT.

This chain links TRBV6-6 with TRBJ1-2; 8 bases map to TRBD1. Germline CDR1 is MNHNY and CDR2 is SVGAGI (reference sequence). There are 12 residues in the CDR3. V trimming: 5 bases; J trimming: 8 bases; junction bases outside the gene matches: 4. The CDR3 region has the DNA TGTGCCAGCAGTGACAGGGGTGTAGGCTACACCTTC. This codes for CASSDRGVGYTF.

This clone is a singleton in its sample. The CDR3 DNA sequence: TGTGCCTGGAGTGTACGGGCCACAGATACGCAGTATTTT. It yields the protein CAWSVRATDTQYF. J is TRBJ2-3 and V is TRBV30, with no clear D. V shed 0 bases and J shed 2 bases, with 6 bases lying between them. The CDR3 consists of 13 residues. Germline CDR1 and CDR2: GTSNPN and SVGIG (reference sequence).

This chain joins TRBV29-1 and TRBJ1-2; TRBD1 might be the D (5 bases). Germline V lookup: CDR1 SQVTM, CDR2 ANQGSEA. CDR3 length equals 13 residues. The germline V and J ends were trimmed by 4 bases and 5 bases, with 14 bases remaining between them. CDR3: CSVVIQGGYGYTF. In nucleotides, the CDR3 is TGCAGCGTTGTCATCCAGGGCGGTTATGGCTACACCTTC. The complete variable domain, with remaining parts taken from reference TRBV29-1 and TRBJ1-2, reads SAVISQKPSRDICQRGTSLTIQCQVDSQVTMMFWYRQQPGQSLTLIATANQGSEATYESGFVIDKFPISRPNLTFSTLTVSNMSPEDSSIYLCSVVIQGGYGYTFGSGTRLTVV.

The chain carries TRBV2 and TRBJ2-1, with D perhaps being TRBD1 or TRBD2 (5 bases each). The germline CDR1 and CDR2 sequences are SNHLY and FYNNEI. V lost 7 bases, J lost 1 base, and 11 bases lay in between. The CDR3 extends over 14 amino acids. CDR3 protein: CASIWDGSYNEQFF. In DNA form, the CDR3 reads TGTGCCAGCATTTGGGACGGATCCTACAATGAGCAGTTCTTC.

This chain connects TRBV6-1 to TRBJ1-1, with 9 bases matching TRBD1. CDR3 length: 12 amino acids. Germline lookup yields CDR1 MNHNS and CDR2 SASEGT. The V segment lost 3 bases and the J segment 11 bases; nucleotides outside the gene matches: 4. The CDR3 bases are TGTGCCAGCAGTGAGCGGACAGGGGAGGCTTTCTTT. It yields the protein CASSERTGEAFF.

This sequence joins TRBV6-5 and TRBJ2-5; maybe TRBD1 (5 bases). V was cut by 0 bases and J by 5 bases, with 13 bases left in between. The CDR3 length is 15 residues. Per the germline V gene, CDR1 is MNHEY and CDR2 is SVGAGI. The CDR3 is CASSYSRVKRETQYF. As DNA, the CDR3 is TGTGCCAGCAGTTACTCCAGGGTAAAAAGGGAGACCCAGTACTTC.

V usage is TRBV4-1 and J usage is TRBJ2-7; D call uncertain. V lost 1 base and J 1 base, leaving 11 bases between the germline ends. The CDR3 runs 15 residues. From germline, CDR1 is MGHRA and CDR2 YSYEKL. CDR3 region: CASSQVGVRSYEQYF. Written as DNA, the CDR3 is TGCGCCAGCAGCCAAGTCGGAGTGCGGTCCTACGAGCAGTACTTC.

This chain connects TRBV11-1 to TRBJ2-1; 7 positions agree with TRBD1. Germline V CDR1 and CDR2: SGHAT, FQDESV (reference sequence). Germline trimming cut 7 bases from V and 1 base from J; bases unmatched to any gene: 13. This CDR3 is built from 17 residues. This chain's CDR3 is CASTPSPGQSSYNEQFF. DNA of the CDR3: TGTGCCAGCACCCCCAGCCCGGGACAGTCGTCCTACAATGAGCAGTTCTTC.

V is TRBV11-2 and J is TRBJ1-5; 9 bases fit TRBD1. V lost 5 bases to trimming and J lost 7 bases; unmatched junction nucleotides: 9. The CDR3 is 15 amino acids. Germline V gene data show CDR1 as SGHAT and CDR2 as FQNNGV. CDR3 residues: CASSEQGALGQPQHF. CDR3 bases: TGTGCCAGCAGCGAACAGGGGGCGCTTGGGCAGCCCCAGCATTTT.

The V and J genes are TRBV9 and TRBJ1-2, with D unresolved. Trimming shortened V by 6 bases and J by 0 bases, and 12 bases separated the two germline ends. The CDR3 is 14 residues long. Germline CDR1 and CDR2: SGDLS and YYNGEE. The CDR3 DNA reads TGTGCCAGCACCTTGAGTGGCGCTAACTATGGCTACACCTTC. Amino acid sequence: CASTLSGANYGYTF.

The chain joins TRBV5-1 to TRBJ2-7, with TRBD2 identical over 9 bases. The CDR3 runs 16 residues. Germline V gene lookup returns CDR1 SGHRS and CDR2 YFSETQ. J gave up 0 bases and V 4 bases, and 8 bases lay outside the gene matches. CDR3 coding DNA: TGCGCCAGCAGCGGAAAGACTAGCGGAAGCTCCTACGAGCAGTACTTC. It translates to CASSGKTSGSSYEQYF.

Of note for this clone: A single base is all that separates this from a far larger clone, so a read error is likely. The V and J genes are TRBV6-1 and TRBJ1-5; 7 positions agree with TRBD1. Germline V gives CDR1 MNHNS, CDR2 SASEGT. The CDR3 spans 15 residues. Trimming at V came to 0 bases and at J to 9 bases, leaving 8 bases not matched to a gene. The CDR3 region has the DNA TGTGCCAGCAGTGAAGCGACAGGGTCGCGTCGGCCCCAGCATTTT. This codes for CASSEATGSRRPQHF.

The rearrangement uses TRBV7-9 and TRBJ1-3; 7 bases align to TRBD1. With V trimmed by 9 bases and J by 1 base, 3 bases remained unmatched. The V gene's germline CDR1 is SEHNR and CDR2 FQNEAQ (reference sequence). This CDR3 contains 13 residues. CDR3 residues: CASKQGSGNTIYF. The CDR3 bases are TGTGCCAGTAAACAGGGGTCTGGAAACACCATATATTTT.

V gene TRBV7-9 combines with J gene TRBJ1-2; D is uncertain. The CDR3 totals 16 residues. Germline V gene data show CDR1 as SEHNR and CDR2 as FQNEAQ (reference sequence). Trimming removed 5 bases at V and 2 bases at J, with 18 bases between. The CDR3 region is CASSPYYLQDNYGYTF. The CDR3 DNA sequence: TGTGCCAGCAGCCCCTACTACCTTCAGGACAACTATGGCTACACCTTC.

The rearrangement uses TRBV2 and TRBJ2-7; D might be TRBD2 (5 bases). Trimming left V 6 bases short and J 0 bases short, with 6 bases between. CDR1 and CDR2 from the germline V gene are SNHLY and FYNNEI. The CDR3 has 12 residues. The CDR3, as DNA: TGTGCCAGCAGCGACTACTCCTACGAGCAGTACTTC. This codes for CASSDYSYEQYF.

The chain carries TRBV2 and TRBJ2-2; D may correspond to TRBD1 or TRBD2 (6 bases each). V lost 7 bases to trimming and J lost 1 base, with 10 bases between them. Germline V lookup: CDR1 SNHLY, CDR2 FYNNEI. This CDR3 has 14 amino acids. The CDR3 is CASKGGVNTGELFF. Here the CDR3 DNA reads TGTGCCAGCAAGGGGGGTGTGAACACCGGGGAGCTGTTTTTT.

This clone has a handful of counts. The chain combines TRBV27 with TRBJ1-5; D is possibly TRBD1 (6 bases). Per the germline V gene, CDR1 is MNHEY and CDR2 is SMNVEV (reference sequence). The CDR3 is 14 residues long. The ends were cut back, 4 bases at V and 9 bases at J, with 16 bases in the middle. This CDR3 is CASSSLGGDGPQHF. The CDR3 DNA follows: TGTGCCAGCAGTTCCCTAGGGGGGGACGGGCCCCAGCATTTT.

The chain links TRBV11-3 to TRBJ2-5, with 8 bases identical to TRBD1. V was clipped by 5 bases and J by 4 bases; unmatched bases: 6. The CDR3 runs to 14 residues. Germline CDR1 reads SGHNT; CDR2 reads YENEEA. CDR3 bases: TGTGCCAGCAGCCTGGGACAGGATGGAGAGACCCAGTACTTC. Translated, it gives CASSLGQDGETQYF. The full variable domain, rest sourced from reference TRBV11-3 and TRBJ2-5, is EAGVVQSPRYKIIEKKQPVAFWCNPISGHNTLYWYLQNLGQGPELLIRYENEEAVDDSQLPKDRFSAERLKGVDSTLKIQPAELGDSAVYLCASSLGQDGETQYFGPGTRLLVL.

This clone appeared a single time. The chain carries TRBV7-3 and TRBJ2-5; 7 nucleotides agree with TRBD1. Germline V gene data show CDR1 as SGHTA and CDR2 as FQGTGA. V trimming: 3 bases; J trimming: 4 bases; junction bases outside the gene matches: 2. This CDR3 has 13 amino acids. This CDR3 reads CASSLGQRETQYF. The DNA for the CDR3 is TGTGCCAGCAGCTTGGGACAGAGAGAGACCCAGTACTTC.

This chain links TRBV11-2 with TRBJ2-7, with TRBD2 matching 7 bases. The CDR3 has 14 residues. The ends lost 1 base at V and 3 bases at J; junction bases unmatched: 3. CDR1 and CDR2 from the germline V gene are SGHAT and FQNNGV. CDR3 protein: CASSLGLAIYEQYF. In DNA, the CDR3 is TGTGCCAGCAGCTTAGGACTAGCCATCTACGAGCAGTACTTC.

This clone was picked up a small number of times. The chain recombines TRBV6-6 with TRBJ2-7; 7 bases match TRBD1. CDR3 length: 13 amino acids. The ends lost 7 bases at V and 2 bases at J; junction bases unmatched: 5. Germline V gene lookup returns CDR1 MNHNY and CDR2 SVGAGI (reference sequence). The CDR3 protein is CASNRDSPYEQYF. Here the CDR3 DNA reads TGTGCCAGCAATCGGGACAGTCCCTACGAGCAGTACTTC.